This T cell receptor (beta chain) was captured in a study of Ad26.COV2.S vaccination and SARS-CoV-2 variants. At the level of the study: The study gave Ad26.COV2.S intramuscularly, once or twice 56 days apart.

General observations from the study: Spike-specific TCR breadth was greater in vaccine than placebo recipients. Participants given vaccine showed non-spike TCR breadth similar to that of placebo recipients. A substantial breadth of spike-specific CD8+ and CD4+ T cell responses after vaccination has been reported.

Only in-frame clones appear in the TCRdb table, and some are missing; sequencing was by immunoSEQ multiplex PCR. This table has 300,000 to 350,000 clones, around 84% appearing once. V lost 0 bases to trimming and J lost 3 bases, with 13 bases between them. The germline V gene encodes CDR1 SGDLS and CDR2 YYNGEE. This CDR3 has 15 residues. As regards this clone: Its antigen is still unknown.

Specified treatment: roughly 20 received Ad26.COV2.S at low or high dose, single or two shots; about 5 received placebo; per-sample allocation not given. Material that was analyzed had been drawn on day 63 after the first vaccine or placebo injection. The chain has TRBV9 and TRBJ2-7; a possible D gene is TRBD2 (6 bases). This sequence was found in a person aged 18-60 years who received the Ad26.COV2.S COVID-19 vaccine or a placebo. The sample was peripheral blood, taken in a trial of Ad26.COV2.S vaccine versus placebo. The DNA for the CDR3 is TGTGCCAGCAGCGTAGAGGATAGCGGAGACTACGAGCAGTACTTC. This gives the protein CASSVEDSGDYEQYF.